The clone carrying this T cell receptor (beta chain) has a count of ten or more. As yet, its antigen is unknown. Trimming cost V 0 bases and J 7 bases; bases outside gene matches: 7. The germline gives CDR1 SGHVS, CDR2 FNYEAQ. The CDR3 covers 17 residues. The data derive from a study of T-cell memory formation after mild COVID-19. Study-wide results and limits: Cross-reactive memory apparently joined, as some responding clones appeared in pre-infection memory. Day 15 to 85 contracting clones showed balanced CD4/CD8; day 15 to 37 expanders favored CD4+. Mainly in CM and EM were contracting CD4+ clones; CD8+ were in EMRA.

One entry per CDR3 protein, called by TCRdb with MiXCR from the 5' RACE reads. The table lists 150,000 to 200,000 distinct CDR3 sequences, about 14% of them singletons. This TCR was sampled from an adult woman who had mild COVID-19 (a few samples of this study predate the infection). Cell type and time point are not known. The J gene is TRBJ2-1, the V gene TRBV7-6; TRBD2 agrees at 12 bases. Sequenced sample: PBMCs or a T cell subset sorted from them (not recorded which). CDR3 bases: TGTGCCAGCAGCTTAGCGTCTCTAGCGGGAGGGGTGAATGAGCAGTTCTTC. It codes for CASSLASLAGGVNEQFF.